The 12 T cell receptor beta chains in this list originate from one sample, sequenced in a study of T cell changes during pregnancy in multiple sclerosis. Libraries were prepared by immunoSEQ multiplex PCR; TCRdb keeps only in-frame clonotypes and omits some of them. Counted here are over 25,000 clones, about 88% occurring once; the ten biggest clones make up about 0.45%. The starting material was CD4+ T cells from peripheral blood mononuclear cells, obtained in the second trimester of pregnancy. The receptors derive from a female donor in good health, enrolled as a control in a pregnancy study.

The chain is built from TRBV18 and TRBJ2-2; D remains ambiguous. The germline V gene encodes CDR1 KGHSH and CDR2 LQKENI. The CDR3 totals 13 residues. Trimming took 0 bases from V and 5 from J, leaving 4 bases between them. The CDR3: CASSPPRTGELFF. The CDR3 coding sequence is TGTGCCAGCTCACCACCGAGGACCGGGGAGCTGTTTTTT. Complete variable domain (other parts from reference TRBV18 and TRBJ2-2): NAGVMQNPRHLVRRRGQEARLRCSPMKGHSHVYWYRQLPEEGLKFMVYLQKENIIDESGMPKERFSAEFPKEGPSILRIQQVVRGDSAAYFCASSPPRTGELFFGEGSRLTVL.

The V call is TRBV27, the J call TRBJ2-4; maybe TRBD2 (6 bases). The CDR3 is 14 amino acids. Germline lookup yields CDR1 MNHEY and CDR2 SMNVEV (reference sequence). V was shortened by 3 bases and J by 6 bases, with 12 bases between the two germline ends. CDR3 amino acids: CASSFTGESNIQYF. CDR3 DNA: TGTGCCAGCAGTTTTACGGGGGAGTCAAACATTCAGTACTTC.

This clone was found once. The chain couples TRBV2 to TRBJ2-5; the D gene is possibly TRBD2 (7 bases). V lost 11 bases to trimming and J lost 3 bases, with 16 bases between them. The germline gives CDR1 SNHLY, CDR2 FYNNEI. This CDR3 comprises 13 residues. The chain's CDR3 is CAGRKGGEETQYF. In DNA, the CDR3 is TGTGCCGGACGGAAGGGGGGGGAAGAGACCCAGTACTTC.

The V call is TRBV19, the J call TRBJ1-4, with TRBD1 identical over 9 bases. There are 15 residues in the CDR3. Germline CDR1 LNHDA, CDR2 SQIVND (reference sequence). V trimming: 5 bases; J trimming: 8 bases; junction bases outside the gene matches: 9. The CDR3 loop is CASSPEDRGREKLFF. The CDR3 nucleotides read TGTGCCAGTAGTCCCGAGGACAGGGGTAGGGAAAAACTGTTTTTT.

This clone has more than one count but fewer than ten. The CDR3 DNA reads as TGCGCCAGCAGTGAGTCGGGTTCTTCCAGAGGTTTGACTGAAGCTTTCTTT. As protein: CASSESGSSRGLTEAFF. The genes are TRBV10-1 and TRBJ1-1, with unresolved D. V was shortened by 0 bases and J by 5 bases, with 19 bases between the two germline ends. CDR3 length: 17 amino acids. Germline V gives CDR1 WNHNN, CDR2 SYGVQD (reference sequence).

CDR3 coding DNA: TGTGCCAGCAGCCAAGTTGCTAGCGGGCTTCTATTGGAGACCCAGTACTTC. Translating it yields CASSQVASGLLLETQYF. The V gene is TRBV4-2, the J gene TRBJ2-5, with 8 bases aligning to TRBD2. V shed 1 base, J shed 5 bases, and the junction held 12 bases outside the gene matches. Looked up from germline, CDR1 is LGHNA and CDR2 is YNFKEQ. CDR3 length: 17 residues.

The chain uses TRBV11-3 and TRBJ1-1, with no clear D. The ends were cut back, 3 bases at V and 2 bases at J, with 7 bases in the middle. Germline V gene data show CDR1 as SGHNT and CDR2 as YENEEA. The CDR3 length is 13 residues. CDR3 coding DNA: TGTGCCAGCAGCTTCCAGGTCAACACTGAAGCTTTCTTT. It is translated as CASSFQVNTEAFF.

The DNA of the CDR3 is TGTGCCAGCACTTCATCGGGGAATCAGCCCCAGCATTTT. This codes for CASTSSGNQPQHF. The V call is TRBV6-6, the J call TRBJ1-5; D remains ambiguous. The CDR3 has 13 residues. Deletions cut 7 bases from V and 4 bases from J, with 11 bases between. Germline V gene lookup returns CDR1 MNHNY and CDR2 SVGAGI (reference sequence).

The V and J genes are TRBV2 and TRBJ2-1; D call uncertain. The V gene lost 3 bases and the J gene lost 0 bases, with 12 bases spanning the gap. The CDR3 consists of 16 residues. The germline V gene has CDR1 SNHLY and CDR2 FYNNEI. This CDR3 reads CASSDMGVFSYNEQFF. Written as DNA, the CDR3 is TGTGCCAGCAGTGACATGGGCGTTTTCTCCTACAATGAGCAGTTCTTC.

The genes are TRBV10-3 and TRBJ2-1; 7 positions match TRBD2. Per germline, CDR1 ENHRY and CDR2 SYGVKD. The V segment lost 5 bases and the J segment 6 bases; nucleotides outside the gene matches: 4. The CDR3 covers 13 residues. The CDR3 DNA reads TGTGCCATCAGTCTAGCGGAGATCAATGAGCAGTTCTTC. It codes for CAISLAEINEQFF.

V is TRBV5-1 and J is TRBJ1-2; perhaps TRBD1 as D (5 bases). Germline V gene sequence: CDR1 SGHRS, CDR2 YFSETQ. Deletions cut 4 bases from V and 4 bases from J, with 11 bases between. CDR3 length equals 13 residues. The CDR3 DNA reads as TGCGCCAGCAGCGGGGAGGGGATCTATGGCTACACCTTC. It yields the protein CASSGEGIYGYTF. Complete variable domain (other parts from reference TRBV5-1 and TRBJ1-2): KAGVTQTPRYLIKTRGQQVTLSCSPISGHRSVSWYQQTPGQGLQFLFEYFSETQRNKGNFPGRFSGRQFSNSRSEMNVSTLELGDSALYLCASSGEGIYGYTFGSGTRLTVV.

The chain links TRBV7-2 to TRBJ1-1; weak D call: TRBD1 (5 bases). The germline V and J ends were trimmed by 5 bases and 4 bases, with 14 bases remaining between them. This CDR3 has 14 amino acids. Germline loops: CDR1 SGHTA, CDR2 FQGNSA. The DNA of the CDR3 is TGTGCCAGCAGCCAACGGGGGGGAGGCACTGAAGCTTTCTTT. As protein: CASSQRGGGTEAFF.